Below are 10 T cell receptor beta chains sequenced from a single sample in a study of blood T cell repertoires in COVID-19. Sequencing used immunoSEQ multiplex PCR; TCRdb keeps in-frame clones, though not all of them. The table records some 250,000 clones, over 70% of them present only once. The sample was peripheral blood. The receptors stem from a middle-aged man with acute or convalescent COVID-19.

This clone was detected once. The chain joins TRBV18 to TRBJ1-2; TRBD1 aligns across 8 bases. The CDR3 length is 15 residues. The V gene's germline CDR1 is KGHSH and CDR2 LQKENI. The V segment lost 4 bases and the J segment 4 bases; nucleotides outside the gene matches: 8. The CDR3 DNA reads TGTGCCAGCTCACTCGGACAGGGAGGTAGCTATGGCTACACCTTC. This sequence encodes CASSLGQGGSYGYTF. The variable domain in full, with the rest retrieved from reference TRBV18 and TRBJ1-2, is NAGVMQNPRHLVRRRGQEARLRCSPMKGHSHVYWYRQLPEEGLKFMVYLQKENIIDESGMPKERFSAEFPKEGPSILRIQQVVRGDSAAYFCASSLGQGGSYGYTFGSGTRLTVV.

The V and J genes are TRBV2 and TRBJ2-7; maybe TRBD2 (5 bases). This CDR3 has 12 amino acids. CDR1 and CDR2 from the germline V gene are SNHLY and FYNNEI. Trimming removed 8 bases from V and 0 bases from J, with 8 bases in between. Here the CDR3 DNA reads TGTGCCAGCGAGAGGGACTCCTACGAGCAGTACTTC. Its translation: CASERDSYEQYF.

DNA of the CDR3: TGTGCCAGCAGCTCCCTAGGGCGGGGCTACTCCAGGGGGACTGAAGCTTTCTTT. Protein product: CASSSLGRGYSRGTEAFF. The chain links TRBV7-9 to TRBJ1-1; the match to TRBD1 covers 7 bases. Losses at the gene ends were 4 bases for V and 5 bases for J; bases not matched to a gene: 19. Germline V lookup: CDR1 SEHNR, CDR2 FQNEAQ (reference sequence). The CDR3 loop spans 18 amino acids.

The CDR3 nucleotides read TGTGCCAGCTCACCGGGGACATCTGCCTACGAGCAGTACTTC. Amino acids: CASSPGTSAYEQYF. J is TRBJ2-7 and V is TRBV18, with D perhaps TRBD1 (6 bases). Germline lookup yields CDR1 KGHSH and CDR2 LQKENI. V was clipped by 3 bases and J by 2 bases, with 11 bases between them. The CDR3 loop spans 14 amino acids.

The chain recombines TRBV12-3 or TRBV12-4 with TRBJ1-2, with TRBD1 identical over 10 bases. The CDR3 runs to 13 residues. With 3 bases clipped from V and 7 bases from J, the junction kept 2 bases outside the gene matches. The CDR3 loop is CASSLGTGAGYTF. The DNA for the CDR3 is TGTGCCAGCAGTTTGGGGACAGGGGCTGGCTACACCTTC.

The genes are TRBV5-6 and TRBJ1-6; D unresolved. CDR1 SGHDT and CDR2 YYEEEE come from the germline V gene. V gave up 1 base and J gave up 5 bases, with 7 bases separating them. The CDR3 contains 14 residues. CDR3: CASSLQENNSPLHF. The CDR3 nucleotides are TGTGCCAGCAGCTTGCAGGAAAATAATTCACCCCTCCACTTT.

V gene TRBV18 combines with J gene TRBJ2-3, with unresolved D. V was trimmed by 3 bases and J by 1 base, leaving 11 bases between them. The CDR3 length is 15 residues. Germline values: CDR1 KGHSH, CDR2 LQKENI. The CDR3 reads CASSPTLEGTDTQYF. The CDR3 bases are TGTGCCAGCTCACCTACCCTCGAGGGCACAGATACGCAGTATTTT. Combining the CDR3 with reference TRBV18 and TRBJ2-3 gives the whole variable domain NAGVMQNPRHLVRRRGQEARLRCSPMKGHSHVYWYRQLPEEGLKFMVYLQKENIIDESGMPKERFSAEFPKEGPSILRIQQVVRGDSAAYFCASSPTLEGTDTQYFGPGTRLTVL.

The V call is TRBV3-1 (or the pseudogene TRBV3-2), the J call TRBJ1-1; D unclear. Germline loops: CDR1 LGHDT, CDR2 YNNKEL (reference sequence). V dropped 1 base and J dropped 5 bases, with 11 bases sitting between them. The CDR3 sequence is 14 residues long. The CDR3 reads CASSQVGGKTEAFF. In DNA form, the CDR3 reads TGTGCCAGCAGCCAAGTTGGAGGGAAGACTGAAGCTTTCTTT.

The chain links TRBV4-1 to TRBJ1-5, with TRBD1 identical over 8 bases. The J segment lost 4 bases and the V segment lost 2 bases, leaving 1 base of the junction unmatched. CDR1 is MGHRA and CDR2 is YSYEKL in the germline V gene. The CDR3 totals 14 residues. The chain's CDR3 is CASSQNRGNQPQHF. Here the CDR3 DNA reads TGCGCCAGCAGCCAAAACAGGGGGAATCAGCCCCAGCATTTT.

The CDR3 coding sequence is TGTGCCAGCAGCGCTCGGGGAAATTCACCCCTCCACTTT. Protein product: CASSARGNSPLHF. This chain connects TRBV9 to TRBJ1-6; D not resolved. The CDR3 is 13 amino acids. Germline V CDR1 and CDR2: SGDLS, YYNGEE. V was pared by 3 bases and J by 7 bases, with 8 bases between. Using reference TRBV9 and TRBJ1-6 for the parts outside the CDR3, the full variable domain is DSGVTQTPKHLITATGQRVTLRCSPRSGDLSVYWYQQSLDQGLQFLIQYYNGEERAKGNILERFSAQQFPDLHSELNLSSLELGDSALYFCASSARGNSPLHFGNGTRLTVT.